This T cell receptor beta chain was documented in a study of shared clonotypes between healthy human individuals. In regard to this clone: What it recognizes is unknown.

This CDR3 spans 15 amino acids. CDR1 MNHEY and CDR2 SMNVEV come from the germline V gene (reference sequence). The ends were cut back, 6 bases at V and 4 bases at J, with 16 bases in the middle. Splitting of each subset's genomic DNA was done evenly across several immunoSEQ plates. Profiling relied on immunoSEQ multiplex PCR, and the TCRdb table lists in-frame clones only, not all of them. Here the sample spans roughly 2 million clones, approximately 94% being singletons. General study results and limits: Non-shared clonotypes had lower generation probabilities than those shared by all four donors.

Healthy HIV-negative adults with no recent acute infections or vaccinations were recruited as donors. The split of CD4+ cells yielded CD45RA+ naive and CD45RA-negative memory subsets. The sequenced sample was naive CD4+ T cells sorted from blood. Subset in this sample: CD45RA+ positively selected. This clonotype was obtained from a man between 18 and 29 years old in good health. The chain recombines TRBV27 with TRBJ1-5; D unresolved. The CDR3 loop is CASRNLEGFNQPQHF. The CDR3 DNA is TGTGCCAGCAGAAACCTAGAGGGTTTTAATCAGCCCCAGCATTTT.